These T cell receptor beta chains were read from a single sample in a study of follicular helper T cells after annual influenza vaccination. The data were produced by immunoSEQ multiplex PCR, yet TCRdb's version contains in-frame clones alone and is incomplete. The sample has about 9,400 clones, 70% to 85% seen once. Sequenced material: CXCR5+ CD38- circulating T follicular helper cells from blood, taken on the day of influenza vaccination. All receptors come from an adult who received the influenza vaccine. Each CDR3 is given with its conserved first and last residue. The D gene is left open where the match is weak. Not every row has a clone size; where given, it reads once, few, many or a size class.

TRBJ1-4 NA NA TRBV5-1 CASSLDGGDEKLFF TGCGCCAGCAGCTTGGACGGGGGGGATGAAAAACTGTTTTTT
TRBJ1-5 NA NA TRBV7-8 CASSLGGARQPQHF TGTGCCAGCAGCTTAGGGGGGGCGCGTCAGCCCCAGCATTTT
TRBJ2-2 NA NA TRBV15 CATSREWDAQNTGELFF TGTGCCACCAGCAGAGAGTGGGACGCTCAAAACACCGGGGAGCTGTTTTTT
TRBJ2-7 NA NA TRBV28 CASTPGGFSPSYEQYF TGTGCCAGCACCCCCGGGGGTTTTTCCCCCTCCTACGAGCAGTACTTC
TRBJ1-4 NA NA TRBV19 CASTMLATNEKLFF TGTGCCAGTACCATGTTAGCAACTAATGAAAAACTGTTTTTT
TRBJ2-1 NA NA TRBV7-3 CASSLRPFDEQFF TGTGCCAGCAGCTTAAGGCCGTTTGATGAGCAGTTCTTC
TRBJ2-3 NA TRBD2 TRBV29-1 CSVEDLSGRAPDTQYF TGCAGCGTTGAAGATCTGAGCGGGAGGGCCCCAGATACGCAGTATTTT
TRBJ2-7 few NA TRBV27 CASSFRGIEQYF TGTGCCAGCAGTTTTAGAGGGATCGAGCAGTACTTC
TRBJ2-7 NA TRBD2 TRBV7-7 CASSSAEAVAGGREEQYF TGTGCTAGCAGCTCTGCGGAGGCGGTAGCGGGAGGACGTGAGGAGCAGTACTTC
TRBJ2-1 NA NA TRBV20-1 CSASIGGSQFF TGCAGTGCTTCCATCGGGGGATCGCAGTTCTTC
TRBJ2-7 NA TRBD2 TRBV6-6 CASSVLGGRGDEQYF TGTGCCAGCAGCGTTCTGGGCGGGAGAGGGGACGAGCAGTACTTC
TRBJ1-1 NA NA TRBV28 CASSLPHRDTEAFF TGTGCCAGCAGTCTACCTCACAGGGATACTGAAGCTTTCTTT
TRBJ1-2 NA NA TRBV6-4 CAVWDGYGYTF TGTGCCGTCTGGGACGGCTATGGCTACACCTTC
TRBJ2-1 few NA TRBV7-3 CASSFNTYNEQFF TGTGCCAGCAGCTTTAATACCTACAATGAGCAGTTCTTC
TRBJ1-2 NA NA TRBV29-1 CSVVARGYGYTF TGCAGCGTTGTGGCCAGGGGCTATGGCTACACCTTC
TRBJ2-7 NA TRBD1 TRBV7-3 CASSPSGTDYEQYF TGTGCCAGCAGCCCATCCGGGACAGACTACGAGCAGTACTTC
TRBJ1-2 NA NA TRBV28 CASTTGGRAINGYTF TGTGCCAGCACCACAGGCGGCAGAGCAATTAATGGCTACACCTTC
TRBJ2-5 NA TRBD1 TRBV5-5 CASSLAGTEETQYF TGTGCCAGCAGCTTGGCCGGGACAGAAGAGACCCAGTACTTC
TRBJ2-4 NA NA TRBV11-1 CASSRLGGSIQYF TGTGCCAGCAGCCGATTAGGGGGTTCTATTCAGTACTTC
TRBJ2-4 NA NA TRBV27 CASSPSNRGNIQYF TGTGCCAGCAGTCCAAGTAACCGTGGAAACATTCAGTACTTC
TRBJ2-3 NA NA TRBV9 CASSVGPGTDTQYF TGTGCCAGCAGCGTGGGACCAGGCACAGATACGCAGTATTTT
TRBJ2-4 once TRBD1 TRBV28 CASSPTTGGAKNIQYF TGTGCCAGCAGTCCGACCACAGGGGGAGCCAAAAACATTCAGTACTTC
TRBJ1-4 NA NA TRBV7-2 CASSLLATNEKLFF TGTGCCAGCAGCTTATTGGCAACTAATGAAAAACTGTTTTTT
TRBJ1-1 NA TRBD1 TRBV27 CASPLGRGEGAEAFF TGTGCCAGCCCCTTGGGCAGGGGGGAGGGGGCTGAAGCTTTCTTT
TRBJ2-5 NA NA TRBV30 CARSGGLEETQYF TGTGCCCGGAGTGGGGGTTTGGAGGAGACCCAGTACTTC
TRBJ2-2 NA TRBD1 TRBV7-3 CASSTGQGNGGELFF TGTGCCAGCAGCACAGGACAGGGCAATGGCGGGGAGCTGTTTTTT
TRBJ1-5 NA TRBD1 TRBV2 CASSRQGTSNQPQHF TGTGCCAGCAGTAGACAGGGAACTAGCAATCAGCCCCAGCATTTT
TRBJ2-3 NA TRBD1 TRBV9 CASSPGQGTDTQYF TGTGCCAGCAGCCCCGGACAGGGCACAGATACGCAGTATTTT
TRBJ1-1 NA NA TRBV16 CASSQTLLNTEAFF TGTGCCAGCAGCCAAACGCTGTTGAACACTGAAGCTTTCTTT
TRBJ1-5 few NA TRBV6-6 CASSQVSNQPQHF TGTGCCAGCAGCCAAGTCAGCAATCAGCCCCAGCATTTT
TRBJ2-4 NA NA TRBV2 CASGGDSKNIQYF TGTGCCAGCGGGGGAGACTCGAAAAACATTCAGTACTTC
TRBJ2-3 NA NA TRBV6-1 CASSSWTNTDTQYF TGTGCCAGCAGTTCGTGGACAAACACAGATACGCAGTATTTT
TRBJ1-1 few NA TRBV6-1 CASSGLWLETPSPNTEAFF TGTGCCAGCAGTGGACTATGGTTGGAAACCCCTTCGCCGAACACTGAAGCTTTCTTT
TRBJ2-1 NA TRBD2 TRBV18 CASRELAGNDEQFF TGTGCCAGTCGCGAACTAGCGGGGAACGATGAGCAGTTCTTC
TRBJ2-1 NA NA TRBV25-1 CASSESKAGTGMGNEQFF TGTGCCAGCAGTGAAAGTAAGGCGGGTACGGGGATGGGCAATGAGCAGTTCTTC
TRBJ2-2 NA TRBD1 TRBV5-1 CASSLVGQGNTGELFF TGCGCCAGCAGCTTGGTGGGACAGGGGAACACCGGGGAGCTGTTTTTT
TRBJ1-1 NA NA TRBV5-4 CASSLEGTRAYTEAFF TGTGCCAGCAGCTTGGAAGGCACTCGGGCATATACTGAAGCTTTCTTT
TRBJ1-5 NA NA TRBV18 CASSHSYNSNQPQHF TGTGCCAGCTCACACAGCTATAATAGCAATCAGCCCCAGCATTTT
TRBJ1-1 once NA TRBV28 CASSLNAVPGPAFF TGTGCCAGCAGTTTAAATGCCGTTCCAGGGCCAGCTTTCTTT
TRBJ2-1 NA TRBD2 TRBV5-1 CASSSTSGRLTYNEQFF TGCGCCAGCAGCTCTACTAGCGGGAGGTTGACCTACAATGAGCAGTTCTTC
TRBJ1-4 once NA TRBV4-2 CASSPLEGSKEKLFF TGTGCCAGCAGCCCCCTCGAGGGCTCGAAGGAAAAACTGTTTTTT
TRBJ1-1 NA TRBD1 TRBV7-8 CASSPRQGDGFF TGTGCCAGCAGCCCCAGACAGGGAGACGGTTTCTTT
TRBJ2-3 NA NA TRBV19 CASSIPPVVAQYHADTQYF TGTGCCAGTAGTATCCCCCCGGTTGTGGCACAGTATCATGCAGATACGCAGTATTTT
TRBJ2-7 few TRBD1 TRBV2 CASSGQGDEQYF TGTGCCAGCAGCGGACAGGGGGACGAGCAGTACTTC
TRBJ2-7 NA TRBD1 TRBV18 CASSDRVYEQYF TGTGCCAGCTCAGACAGGGTCTACGAGCAGTACTTC
TRBJ2-7 NA NA TRBV7-7 CASSLSGAGEQYF TGTGCTAGCAGCCTAAGCGGAGCTGGGGAGCAGTACTTC
TRBJ2-6 NA TRBD1 TRBV7-9 CASSFRQGSSGANVLTF TGTGCCAGCAGCTTCAGACAGGGAAGCTCTGGGGCCAACGTCCTGACTTTC
TRBJ2-3 NA NA TRBV29-1 CSVKRDLGSTDTQYF TGCAGCGTCAAAAGGGACTTGGGGAGCACAGATACGCAGTATTTT
TRBJ1-2 NA NA TRBV28 CASSLPVKGSGYTF TGTGCCAGCAGTTTACCTGTGAAGGGGTCTGGCTACACCTTC